This T cell receptor beta chain is drawn from a study of cytomegalovirus exposure and HLA in healthy donors. The study, taken as a whole, reports: Association with HLA alleles at 0.05 false discovery rate was found for 16,951 TCR beta sequences in a later analysis. An analysis was carried out later, and it reportedly showed fewer N-insertions in an Asian-associated ancestry cluster than the approximately 670-donor mean. Among TCR beta chains, those listed as cytomegalovirus-associated numbered some 160.

Germline V gives CDR1 MNHEY, CDR2 SMNVEV (reference sequence). CDR3 length equals 14 residues. Trimming cost V 0 bases and J 7 bases, with 12 bases left between them. PCR involved 60 Vbeta and 13 Jbeta primers. Produced via immunoSEQ multiplex PCR; TCRdb's table is partial and in-frame only. The sample holds approximately 140,000 clones, roughly three quarters seen once. Of note for this clone: Its target is unknown.

The source material was PBMCs. V usage is TRBV27 and J usage is TRBJ1-1; D is unclear. The receptor's source is a woman aged 18-29 years in good health and CMV-seronegative. This CDR3 reads CASSLSSGPHEAFF. CDR3 DNA sequence: TGTGCCAGCAGTTTATCTTCTGGGCCGCATGAAGCTTTCTTT.